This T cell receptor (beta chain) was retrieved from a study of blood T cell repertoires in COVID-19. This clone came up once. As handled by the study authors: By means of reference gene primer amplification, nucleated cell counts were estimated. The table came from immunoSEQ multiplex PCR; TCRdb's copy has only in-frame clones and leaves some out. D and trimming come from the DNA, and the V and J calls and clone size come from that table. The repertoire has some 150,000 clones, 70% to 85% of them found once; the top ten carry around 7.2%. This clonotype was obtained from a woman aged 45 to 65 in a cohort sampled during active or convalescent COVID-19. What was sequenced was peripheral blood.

CDR3 amino acids: CSVDQGALNTEAFF. In nucleotides, the CDR3 is TGCAGCGTTGACCAGGGGGCCCTGAACACTGAAGCTTTCTTT. This chain connects TRBV29-1 to TRBJ1-1, with 8 positions matching TRBD1. Germline CDR1 and CDR2: SQVTM and ANQGSEA. This CDR3 is built from 14 residues. The V and J ends lost 3 bases and 0 bases, in that order; junction bases with no gene match: 3.